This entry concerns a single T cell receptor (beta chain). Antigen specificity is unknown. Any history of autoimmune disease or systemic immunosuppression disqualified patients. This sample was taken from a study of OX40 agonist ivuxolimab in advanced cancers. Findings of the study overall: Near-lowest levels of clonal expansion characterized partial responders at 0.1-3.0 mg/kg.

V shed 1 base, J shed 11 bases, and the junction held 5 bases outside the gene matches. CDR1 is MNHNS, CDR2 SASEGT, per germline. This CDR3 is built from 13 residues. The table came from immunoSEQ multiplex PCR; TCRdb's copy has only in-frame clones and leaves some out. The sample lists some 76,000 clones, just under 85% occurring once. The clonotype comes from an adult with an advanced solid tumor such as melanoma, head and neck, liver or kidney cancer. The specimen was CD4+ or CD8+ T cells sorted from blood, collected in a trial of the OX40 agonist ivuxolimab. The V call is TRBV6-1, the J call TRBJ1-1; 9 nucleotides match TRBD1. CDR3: CASSEERTGVAFF. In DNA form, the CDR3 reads TGTGCCAGCAGTGAAGAACGGACAGGGGTGGCTTTCTTT.